These 8 T cell receptor beta chains originate from one sample sequenced in a study of blood T cell repertoires in COVID-19. Profiled with immunoSEQ multiplex PCR; TCRdb holds only in-frame clones, not every one. The table includes 310,000 or so clones, approximately 86% detected once. What was sequenced was peripheral blood. These receptor sequences come from a man aged 25-45 years with COVID-19, enrolled during active disease.

In its sample, this clone was seen many times. This chain's CDR3 is CASSLKSGGYNEQFF. Written as DNA, the CDR3 is TGTGCCAGCAGCTTAAAGAGCGGGGGCTACAATGAGCAGTTCTTC. This rearrangement joins TRBV11-3 to TRBJ2-1; 8 nucleotides match TRBD2. The V segment lost 2 bases and the J segment 3 bases; nucleotides outside the gene matches: 3. The CDR3 sequence is 15 residues long. Per the germline V gene, CDR1 is SGHNT and CDR2 is YENEEA.

The chain uses TRBV5-6 and TRBJ1-5; TRBD1 is a possible D gene (5 bases). The CDR3 is made up of 13 amino acids. Per germline, CDR1 SGHDT and CDR2 YYEEEE. Trimming took off 3 bases at V and 7 bases at J, with 11 bases between the two ends. The DNA of the CDR3 is TGTGCCAGCAGCTCAGGGTTGGAGCAGCCCCAGCATTTT. As protein: CASSSGLEQPQHF.

This chain links TRBV27 with TRBJ2-1; TRBD1 is a possible D gene (6 bases). Between the trimmed V and J ends, which lost 6 bases and 7 bases, there was a span of 22 bases. The CDR3 spans 16 residues. Germline V gives CDR1 MNHEY, CDR2 SMNVEV (reference sequence). In nucleotides, the CDR3 is TGTGCCAGCAGCATCGAGCCATCACTCAGGGGTAATGAGCAGTTCTTC. Translated, it gives CASSIEPSLRGNEQFF.

The chain carries TRBV19 and TRBJ2-3; D perhaps matches TRBD1 (5 bases). Germline V lookup: CDR1 LNHDA, CDR2 SQIVND (reference sequence). Trimming shortened V by 6 bases and J by 4 bases, and 17 bases separated the two germline ends. This CDR3 has 15 residues. In nucleotides, the CDR3 is TGTGCCAGTAGCGAAGGGGTTTGGGTGTCAGATACGCAGTATTTT. It specifies CASSEGVWVSDTQYF.

V gene TRBV28 combines with J gene TRBJ2-7, with TRBD2 identical over 8 bases. The J segment lost 3 bases and the V segment lost 5 bases, leaving 3 bases of the junction unmatched. CDR1 is MDHEN and CDR2 is SYDVKM in the germline V gene. This CDR3 is built from 13 residues. The CDR3 is CASSLTSGYEQYF. CDR3 DNA: TGTGCCAGCAGTCTTACTAGCGGCTACGAGCAGTACTTC.

The V gene is TRBV9, the J gene TRBJ2-3; possible D gene TRBD2, 5 bases. V dropped 3 bases and J dropped 5 bases, with 19 bases sitting between them. This CDR3 is 16 amino acids long. Germline CDR1 and CDR2: SGDLS and YYNGEE. The CDR3 here is CASSGGVVSGGDTQYF. For the CDR3, the DNA is TGTGCCAGCAGCGGGGGAGTGGTAAGCGGTGGAGATACGCAGTATTTT.

This clone was seen only once. The chain has TRBV10-3 and TRBJ1-5, with TRBD1 identical over 9 bases. Per germline, CDR1 ENHRY and CDR2 SYGVKD. The ends lost 5 bases at V and 4 bases at J; junction bases unmatched: 3. CDR3 length: 14 residues. CDR3 nucleotides: TGTGCCATCAGTATAGGGACAGGGAATCAGCCCCAGCATTTT. Translating it yields CAISIGTGNQPQHF.

The chain recombines TRBV6-1 with TRBJ2-7; D not certain. V lost 2 bases and J lost 5, with 13 bases in between. This CDR3 has 14 amino acids. CDR1 and CDR2 (germline): MNHNS, SASEGT. The CDR3: CASSESTWLDEQYF. The CDR3 DNA is TGTGCCAGCAGTGAATCCACGTGGCTCGACGAGCAGTACTTC.